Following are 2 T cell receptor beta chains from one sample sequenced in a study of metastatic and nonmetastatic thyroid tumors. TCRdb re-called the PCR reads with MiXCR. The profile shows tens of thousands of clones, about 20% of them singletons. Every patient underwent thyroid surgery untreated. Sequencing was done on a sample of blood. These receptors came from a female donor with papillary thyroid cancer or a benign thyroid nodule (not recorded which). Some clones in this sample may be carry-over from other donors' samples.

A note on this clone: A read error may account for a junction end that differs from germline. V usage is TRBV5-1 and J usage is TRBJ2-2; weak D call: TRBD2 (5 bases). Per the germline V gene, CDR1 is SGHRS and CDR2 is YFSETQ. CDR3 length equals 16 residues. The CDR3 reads CAISLESGGDTGELFF. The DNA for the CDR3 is TGCGCCATCAGCTTGGAATCTGGAGGAGACACCGGGGAGCTGTTTTTT.

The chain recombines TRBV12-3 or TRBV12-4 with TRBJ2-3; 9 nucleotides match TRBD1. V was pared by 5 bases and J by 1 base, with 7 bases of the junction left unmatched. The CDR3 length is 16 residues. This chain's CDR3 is CASSGWGQGGTDTQYF. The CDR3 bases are TGTGCCAGCAGTGGATGGGGACAGGGTGGCACAGATACGCAGTATTTT.